This TCR beta chain appears in the sequencing data of a study of breast tumors, draining lymph nodes, adjacent tissues. Study-level points and caveats: Compared with lymph nodes, tumors were less diverse; compared with nontumor tissue, more. Most tumor T cells seemingly derive from lymph node, then expand in tumor. Data only fit, rather than demonstrated, lymph node origin of most tumor T cells. Luminal-like breast cancer showed significantly greater tumor-nontumor repertoire similarity than basal-like breast cancer did.

TCRdb reprocessed the multiplex PCR reads with MiXCR, giving one entry per CDR3 protein. The sample holds about 22,000 distinct CDR3 sequences, roughly 55% seen once. The CDR3 is 13 residues long. Per the germline V gene, CDR1 is MRHNA and CDR2 is SNTAGT. Trimming cost V 2 bases and J 8 bases, with 11 bases left between them. Note on this clonotype: As yet, its antigen is unknown.

The sequenced sample was breast tumor tissue. This sequence originates from a female donor with breast cancer. Some clones in this sample may be carry-over from other donors' samples. The chain couples TRBV6-4 to TRBJ2-3; no firm D call. The CDR3 DNA follows: TGTGCCAGCAGTGACATTCCGGACGGTACGCAGTATTTT. Translation gives CASSDIPDGTQYF.